The 3 T cell receptor beta chains reported below all come from one sample, sequenced in a study of blood T cell repertoires in COVID-19. Measured with immunoSEQ multiplex PCR; TCRdb has only the in-frame clones, and not every one. The table shows 360,000 or so clones, with around nine tenths occurring only once. Sequencing was performed on PBMCs or T cells enriched from blood (not recorded which). The origin of the receptors is a woman in her 30s who had been exposed to COVID-19.

The chain is built from TRBV27 and TRBJ1-2; 10 nucleotides agree with TRBD1. Germline CDR1 and CDR2: MNHEY and SMNVEV (reference sequence). V lost 5 bases to trimming and J lost 4 bases; unmatched junction nucleotides: 4. This CDR3 is built from 14 residues. The CDR3 protein is CASSDRTGGYGYTF. The CDR3 coding sequence is TGTGCCAGCAGTGACCGGACAGGGGGCTATGGCTACACCTTC.

The genes are TRBV30 and TRBJ1-5; D is perhaps TRBD1 (5 bases). This CDR3 is 15 amino acids long. Germline V lookup: CDR1 GTSNPN, CDR2 SVGIG (reference sequence). The V end lost 0 bases, the J end lost 6 bases, and 15 bases lay between the germline ends. CDR3 coding DNA: TGTGCCTGGAGTGTACTCCAGGGTTCCATTCAGCCCCAGCATTTT. Amino acids: CAWSVLQGSIQPQHF.

This rearrangement joins TRBV13 to TRBJ1-3; D remains unclear. Trimming took off 5 bases at V and 3 bases at J, with 14 bases between the two ends. The germline V gene encodes CDR1 PRHDT and CDR2 FYEKMQ (reference sequence). This CDR3 is 15 amino acids long. The CDR3 bases are TGTGCCAGCAGCCCTAGGGAGGGCTTTGGAAACACCATATATTTT. Its protein product is CASSPREGFGNTIYF. Drawing the rest from reference TRBV13 and TRBJ1-3, the complete variable domain is AAGVIQSPRHLIKEKRETATLKCYPIPRHDTVYWYQQGPGQDPQFLISFYEKMQSDKGSIPDRFSAQQFSDYHSELNMSSLELGDSALYFCASSPREGFGNTIYFGEGSWLTVV.